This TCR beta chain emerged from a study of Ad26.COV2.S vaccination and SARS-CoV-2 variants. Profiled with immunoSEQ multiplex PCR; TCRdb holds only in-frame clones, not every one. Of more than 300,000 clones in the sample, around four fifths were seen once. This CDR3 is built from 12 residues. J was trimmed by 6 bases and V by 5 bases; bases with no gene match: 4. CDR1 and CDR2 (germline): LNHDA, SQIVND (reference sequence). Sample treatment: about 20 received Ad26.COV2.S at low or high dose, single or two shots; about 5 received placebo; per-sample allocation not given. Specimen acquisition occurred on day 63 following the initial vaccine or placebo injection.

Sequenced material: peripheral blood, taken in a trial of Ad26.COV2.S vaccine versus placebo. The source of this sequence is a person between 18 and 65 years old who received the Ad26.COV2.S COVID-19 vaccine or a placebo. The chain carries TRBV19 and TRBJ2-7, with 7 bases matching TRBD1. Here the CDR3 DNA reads TGTGCCAGTAGTGACAGGGTCGGCGAGCAGTACTTC. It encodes CASSDRVGEQYF. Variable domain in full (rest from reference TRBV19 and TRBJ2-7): DGGITQSPKYLFRKEGQNVTLSCEQNLNHDAMYWYRQDPGQGLRLIYYSQIVNDFQKGDIAEGYSVSREKKESFPLTVTSAQKNPTAFYLCASSDRVGEQYFGPGTRLTVT.